Below are 8 T cell receptor beta chains sequenced from a single sample in a study of monozygotic twins with cystic fibrosis. Here immunoSEQ multiplex PCR was the method, and the copy in TCRdb shows in-frame clones only, minus some. The sample gives about 24,000 clones, less than 95% of which show up once; roughly 0.3% is in the top ten. Source material: blood. The receptors come from a girl aged 2 to 10 with cystic fibrosis.

The CDR3 region is CASYHRGRCLRSGNTIYF. The CDR3 nucleotides read TGTGCCAGCTACCACCGCGGCAGGTGCCTTCGCTCTGGAAACACCATATATTTT. The chain has TRBV9 and TRBJ1-3; D unclear. Between the trimmed V and J ends, which lost 7 bases and 0 bases, there was a span of 23 bases. The CDR3 totals 18 residues. CDR1 and CDR2 (germline): SGDLS, YYNGEE.

The J gene is TRBJ2-2, the V gene TRBV28; TRBD1 agrees at 9 bases. Germline CDR1 is MDHEN and CDR2 is SYDVKM. This CDR3 contains 14 residues. Trimming at V came to 10 bases and at J to 4 bases, leaving 7 bases not matched to a gene. The CDR3 reads CANSPGQGTGELFF. CDR3 coding DNA: TGTGCCAACTCACCGGGACAGGGCACCGGGGAGCTGTTTTTT. Filled out from reference TRBV28 and TRBJ2-2, the complete variable domain reads DVKVTQSSRYLVKRTGEKVFLECVQDMDHENMFWYRQDPGLGLRLIYFSYDVKMKEKGDIPEGYSVSREKKERFSLILESASTNQTSMYLCANSPGQGTGELFFGEGSRLTVL.

This chain uses TRBV7-6 with TRBJ1-4, with 11 bases matching TRBD1. The CDR3 has 15 amino acids. Unmatched junction bases numbered 6, after V lost 5 bases and J lost 7 bases. Germline V CDR1 and CDR2: SGHVS, FNYEAQ. The CDR3 loop reads CASSPAGQGGEKLFF. CDR3 nucleotides: TGTGCCAGCAGCCCCGCGGGACAGGGGGGTGAAAAACTGTTTTTT. Complete variable domain (other parts from reference TRBV7-6 and TRBJ1-4): GAGVSQSPRYKVTKRGQDVALRCDPISGHVSLYWYRQALGQGPEFLTYFNYEAQQDKSGLPNDRFSAERPEGSISTLTIQRTEQRDSAMYRCASSPAGQGGEKLFFGSGTQLSVL.

The gene calls are TRBV5-1 and TRBJ2-5, with D possibly matching TRBD2 (5 bases). V lost 4 bases and J 7 bases, leaving 11 bases between the germline ends. Germline CDR1 and CDR2: SGHRS and YFSETQ. This CDR3 has 12 amino acids. The chain's CDR3 is CASSAEVGTQYF. CDR3 bases: TGCGCCAGCAGCGCGGAGGTCGGGACCCAGTACTTC.

DNA for the CDR3: TGTGCCAGTAGTATGGGGGCGGGGGAAACTGAAGCTTTCTTT. Its translation: CASSMGAGETEAFF. This chain connects TRBV19 to TRBJ1-1, with a weak D call TRBD1 (6 bases). Per the germline V gene, CDR1 is LNHDA and CDR2 is SQIVND (reference sequence). This CDR3 has 14 amino acids. V was cut by 3 bases and J by 5 bases, with 13 bases left in between.

The rearrangement uses TRBV7-9 and TRBJ1-2, with D unresolved. The CDR3 runs to 10 residues. Between the trimmed V and J ends, which lost 8 bases and 4 bases, there was a span of 5 bases. Germline CDR1 is SEHNR and CDR2 is FQNEAQ (reference sequence). In DNA form, the CDR3 reads TGTGCCAGCGGAGTCTATGGCTACACCTTC. This sequence encodes CASGVYGYTF.

The chain carries TRBV5-8 and TRBJ1-6, with D possibly matching TRBD1 (6 bases). Trimming cost V 0 bases and J 3 bases, with 10 bases left between them. This CDR3 is built from 16 residues. From germline, CDR1 is SGHTS and CDR2 YDEGEE. CDR3 region: CASSLADRIYNSPLHF. Written as DNA, the CDR3 is TGTGCCAGCAGCTTGGCCGACAGGATCTATAATTCACCCCTCCACTTT.

This sequence joins TRBV7-8 and TRBJ2-7; the D is unclear. This CDR3 has 15 residues. V was shortened by 3 bases and J by 3 bases, with 15 bases between the two germline ends. The germline gives CDR1 SGHVS, CDR2 FQNEAQ. In DNA form, the CDR3 reads TGTGCCAGCAGCTTGACTCCGACGGAGAACTACGAGCAGTACTTC. As protein: CASSLTPTENYEQYF.